These 10 T cell receptor beta chains were all obtained from the same sample, sequenced in a study of blood T cell repertoires in COVID-19. The method was immunoSEQ multiplex PCR; TCRdb's version includes in-frame clones alone and lacks a portion of them. Of roughly 220,000 clones in the sample, approximately 81% were seen once. The source material was peripheral blood. All receptors derive from a man over 45 who had recovered from COVID-19.

The V call is TRBV2, the J call TRBJ2-7, with a tentative D call TRBD2 (6 bases). V was pared by 6 bases and J by 5 bases, with 17 bases between. Germline CDR1 SNHLY, CDR2 FYNNEI. The CDR3 loop spans 14 amino acids. For the CDR3, the DNA is TGTGCCAGCAGCGCGTATCGGAGGGGCAACGAGCAGTACTTC. Residues: CASSAYRRGNEQYF.

The chain links TRBV5-1 to TRBJ2-7; TRBD2 aligns across 10 bases. There are 14 residues in the CDR3. Germline V gene lookup returns CDR1 SGHRS and CDR2 YFSETQ. Unmatched junction bases numbered 8, after V lost 4 bases and J lost 7 bases. The CDR3 sequence is CASSHLAGVREQYF. CDR3 sequence (DNA): TGCGCCAGCAGCCATCTAGCGGGAGTTCGTGAGCAGTACTTC.

The chain links TRBV28 to TRBJ2-5; 7 nucleotides agree with TRBD1. Germline values: CDR1 MDHEN, CDR2 SYDVKM. The CDR3 consists of 15 residues. With V trimmed by 7 bases and J by 5 bases, 13 bases remained unmatched. DNA for the CDR3: TGTGCCAGCAATCACAGGGGTCTGGTGCAGGAGACCCAGTACTTC. Amino acid sequence: CASNHRGLVQETQYF. The entire variable domain, with the rest obtained from reference TRBV28 and TRBJ2-5, is as follows: DVKVTQSSRYLVKRTGEKVFLECVQDMDHENMFWYRQDPGLGLRLIYFSYDVKMKEKGDIPEGYSVSREKKERFSLILESASTNQTSMYLCASNHRGLVQETQYFGPGTRLLVL.

This clone was seen only a few times. V is TRBV27 and J is TRBJ1-1; a weak D match, TRBD1 (5 bases). The CDR3 is 13 residues long. The germline V and J ends were trimmed by 3 bases and 3 bases, with 8 bases remaining between them. CDR1 and CDR2 (germline): MNHEY, SMNVEV (reference sequence). The CDR3 region is CASSFREDTEAFF. The CDR3 DNA reads as TGTGCCAGCAGTTTCAGGGAGGACACTGAAGCTTTCTTT.

The chain couples TRBV30 to TRBJ1-2; 8 bases align to TRBD1. This CDR3 spans 14 amino acids. From germline, CDR1 is GTSNPN and CDR2 SVGIG (reference sequence). V gave up 1 base and J gave up 3 bases; unmatched junction bases: 4. CDR3 bases: TGTGCCTGGAGTGGACAGGGGATTGACTATGGCTACACCTTC. This sequence encodes CAWSGQGIDYGYTF.

In the case of this clone: This same CDR3 is encoded by further DNA sequences in the sample. V is TRBV28 and J is TRBJ2-7; D unresolved. Germline V gene lookup returns CDR1 MDHEN and CDR2 SYDVKM. The germline V and J ends were trimmed by 4 bases and 4 bases, with 11 bases remaining between them. CDR3 size: 13 residues. In DNA form, the CDR3 reads TGTGCCAGCAGTTCCACGGTCCCTTACGAGCAGTACTTC. It yields the protein CASSSTVPYEQYF. Full variable domain (outside the CDR3, taken from reference TRBV28 and TRBJ2-7): DVKVTQSSRYLVKRTGEKVFLECVQDMDHENMFWYRQDPGLGLRLIYFSYDVKMKEKGDIPEGYSVSREKKERFSLILESASTNQTSMYLCASSSTVPYEQYFGPGTRLTVT.

The chain employs TRBV9 and TRBJ2-5; TRBD2 might be the D (6 bases). The length of the CDR3 is 14 residues. Germline CDR1 reads SGDLS; CDR2 reads YYNGEE. V lost 3 bases to trimming and J lost 3 bases, with 12 bases between them. The chain's CDR3 is CASSAWDFEETQYF. Written as DNA, the CDR3 is TGTGCCAGCAGCGCTTGGGACTTTGAAGAGACCCAGTACTTC.

This rearrangement joins TRBV19 to TRBJ2-1; 9 nucleotides line up with TRBD2. CDR3 size: 15 residues. J gave up 4 bases and V 10 bases, and 11 bases lay outside the gene matches. Germline-derived CDR1 and CDR2 are LNHDA and SQIVND (reference sequence). In DNA, the CDR3 is TGTGCCACTATAAGTTTGACTAGCGGATACAATGAGCAGTTCTTC. It yields the protein CATISLTSGYNEQFF.

The chain combines TRBV7-9 with TRBJ2-7, with 8 positions matching TRBD1. The CDR3 totals 16 residues. V trimming: 4 bases; J trimming: 0 bases; junction bases outside the gene matches: 8. Germline CDR1 is SEHNR and CDR2 is FQNEAQ (reference sequence). CDR3 amino acids: CASSSERQGYSYEQYF. For the CDR3, the DNA is TGTGCCAGCAGCTCAGAACGACAGGGGTACTCCTACGAGCAGTACTTC.

The chain recombines TRBV5-1 with TRBJ2-5, with D unclear. The CDR3 consists of 14 residues. Germline loops: CDR1 SGHRS, CDR2 YFSETQ. The V end was cut by 4 bases, the J end by 2 bases, with 12 bases between. The CDR3 coding sequence is TGCGCCAGCAGCCCCCGAACAGCACAAGAGACCCAGTACTTC. This gives the protein CASSPRTAQETQYF.